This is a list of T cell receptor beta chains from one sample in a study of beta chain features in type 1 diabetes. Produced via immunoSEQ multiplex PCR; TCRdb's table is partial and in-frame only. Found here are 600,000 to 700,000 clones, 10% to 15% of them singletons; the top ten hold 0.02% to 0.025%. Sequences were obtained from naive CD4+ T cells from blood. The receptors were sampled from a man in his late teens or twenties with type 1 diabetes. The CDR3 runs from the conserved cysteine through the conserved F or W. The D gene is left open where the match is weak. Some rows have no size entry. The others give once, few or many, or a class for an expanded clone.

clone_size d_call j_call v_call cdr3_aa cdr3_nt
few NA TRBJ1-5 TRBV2 CASSRLREGRSNQPQHF TGTGCCAGCAGCCGCCTTCGGGAAGGTCGAAGCAATCAGCCCCAGCATTTT
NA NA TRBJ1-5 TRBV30 CAWSVRGNQPQHF TGTGCCTGGAGTGTACGGGGTAATCAGCCCCAGCATTTT
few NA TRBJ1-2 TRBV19 CASSRPDSNYGYTF TGTGCCAGTAGTAGGCCAGACAGTAACTATGGCTACACCTTC
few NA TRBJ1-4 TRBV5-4 CASSLAGSGNEKLFF TGTGCCAGCAGCTTGGCAGGGTCGGGTAATGAAAAACTGTTTTTT
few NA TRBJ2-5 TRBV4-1 CASSRGGAVQETQYF TGCGCCAGCAGCCGAGGAGGAGCGGTCCAAGAGACCCAGTACTTC
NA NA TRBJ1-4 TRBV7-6 CASSLMGPWSEKLFF TGTGCCAGCAGCTTAATGGGGCCTTGGAGCGAAAAACTGTTTTTT
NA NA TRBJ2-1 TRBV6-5 CASSLGQSYNEQFF TGTGCCAGCAGTTTAGGACAGTCCTACAATGAGCAGTTCTTC
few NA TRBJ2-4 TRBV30 CAWSVGDGDIQYF TGTGCCTGGAGTGTAGGAGATGGGGACATTCAGTACTTC
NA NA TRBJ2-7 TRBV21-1 CASSPIDEQYF TGTGCCAGCAGCCCGATCGACGAGCAGTACTTC
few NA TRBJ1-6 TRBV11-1 CASSLSPVPPIHPLHF TGTGCCAGCAGCCTCTCCCCGGTACCGCCAATTCACCCCCTCCACTTT
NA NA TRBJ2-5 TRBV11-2 CASSLSGGTETQYF TGTGCCAGCAGCCTGTCGGGGGGCACGGAGACCCAGTACTTC
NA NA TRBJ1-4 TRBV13 CASSPPGRANEKLFF TGTGCCAGCAGCCCCCCCGGCAGGGCTAATGAAAAACTGTTTTTT
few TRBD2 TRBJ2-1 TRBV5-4 CASSLSVGGGYNEQFF TGTGCCAGCAGCTTGTCTGTCGGGGGGGGATACAATGAGCAGTTCTTC
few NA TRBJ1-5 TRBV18 CASSPGGGSNQPQHF TGTGCCAGCTCACCAGGGGGGGGCTCAAATCAGCCCCAGCATTTT
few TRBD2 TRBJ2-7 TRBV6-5 CASSYSLAGDAYEQYF TGTGCCAGCAGTTACTCGCTAGCGGGGGATGCCTACGAGCAGTACTTC
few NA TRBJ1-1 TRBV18 CASSPQGGAEFSEAFF TGTGCCAGCTCTCCCCAGGGAGGGGCGGAATTTAGCGAAGCTTTCTTT
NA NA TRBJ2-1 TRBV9 CASSDFNSEQFF TGTGCCAGCAGCGACTTCAACTCCGAGCAGTTCTTC
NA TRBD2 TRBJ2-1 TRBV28 CASSLGGDYNEQFF TGTGCCAGCAGTTTAGGGGGGGATTACAATGAGCAGTTCTTC